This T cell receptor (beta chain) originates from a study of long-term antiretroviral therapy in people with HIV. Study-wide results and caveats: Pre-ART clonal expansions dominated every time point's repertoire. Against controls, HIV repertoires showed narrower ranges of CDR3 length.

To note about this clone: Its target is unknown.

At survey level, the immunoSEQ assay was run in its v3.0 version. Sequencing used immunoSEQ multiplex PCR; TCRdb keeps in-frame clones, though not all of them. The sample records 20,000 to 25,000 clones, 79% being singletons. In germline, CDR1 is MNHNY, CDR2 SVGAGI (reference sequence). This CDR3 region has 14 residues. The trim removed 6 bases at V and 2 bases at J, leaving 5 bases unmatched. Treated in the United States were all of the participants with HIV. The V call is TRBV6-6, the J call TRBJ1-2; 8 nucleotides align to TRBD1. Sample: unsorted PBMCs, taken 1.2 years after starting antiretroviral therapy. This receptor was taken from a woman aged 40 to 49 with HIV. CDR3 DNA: TGTGCCAGCAGCCCCCGGACAGGGAACTATGGCTACACCTTC. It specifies CASSPRTGNYGYTF.